These 6 T cell receptor beta chains share one sample of origin, sequenced in a study of cytomegalovirus exposure and HLA in healthy donors. Vbeta (60) and Jbeta (13) primers were used in the PCR. Profiled with immunoSEQ multiplex PCR; TCRdb holds only in-frame clones, not every one. This table holds a few hundred thousand clones, approximately 83% found once. Sequenced sample: PBMCs. Source of these receptors: a girl under 18 in good health and CMV-seronegative.

This chain links TRBV19 with TRBJ1-2, with D unresolved. The V and J ends lost 9 bases and 0 bases respectively, with 11 bases between them. Germline lookup yields CDR1 LNHDA and CDR2 SQIVND (reference sequence). CDR3 length: 13 amino acids. The CDR3 coding sequence is TGTGCCAGCCAACGACAAGCTAACTATGGCTACACCTTC. Its protein is CASQRQANYGYTF.

This rearrangement joins TRBV5-1 to TRBJ2-1; TRBD2 might be the D (5 bases). V lost 2 bases to trimming and J lost 2 bases, with 14 bases between them. The CDR3 has 16 residues. Germline CDR1 is SGHRS and CDR2 is YFSETQ. The DNA of the CDR3 is TGCGCCAGCAGCTTATTGGGAGCCCCCACCTACAATGAGCAGTTCTTC. Translating gives CASSLLGAPTYNEQFF.

The V call is TRBV5-4, the J call TRBJ2-1; 7 bases agree with TRBD1. Germline CDR1 SGHNT, CDR2 YYREEE (reference sequence). The CDR3 covers 14 residues. With V trimmed by 9 bases and J by 3 bases, 9 bases remained unmatched. CDR3 bases: TGTGCCACGCTGCCGGGACAGAACTACAATGAGCAGTTCTTC. Its translation is CATLPGQNYNEQFF.

The rearrangement uses TRBV6-1 and TRBJ1-1; TRBD1 is a possible D gene (5 bases). The CDR3 loop spans 14 amino acids. The V gene lost 2 bases and the J gene lost 4 bases, with 11 bases spanning the gap. Germline values: CDR1 MNHNS, CDR2 SASEGT. This CDR3 reads CASSEWRGVTEAFF. CDR3 sequence (DNA): TGTGCCAGCAGTGAATGGAGGGGAGTCACTGAAGCTTTCTTT.

The V call is TRBV4-2, the J call TRBJ1-1, with D possibly being TRBD1 (6 bases). The germline gives CDR1 LGHNA, CDR2 YNFKEQ. V dropped 1 base and J dropped 3 bases, with 12 bases sitting between them. The CDR3 covers 15 residues. CDR3 sequence reads: CASSQVSGADTEAFF. The DNA for the CDR3 is TGTGCCAGCAGCCAAGTCTCAGGGGCGGACACTGAAGCTTTCTTT.

V and J are TRBV27 and TRBJ1-6, with 7 bases identical to TRBD1. Unmatched junction bases numbered 10, after V lost 6 bases and J lost 8 bases. The length of the CDR3 is 15 residues. CDR1 and CDR2 from the germline V gene are MNHEY and SMNVEV (reference sequence). CDR3 in amino acids: CASRIQQGPDSPLHF. The CDR3 DNA sequence: TGTGCCAGCAGGATACAACAGGGGCCGGATTCACCCCTCCACTTT.